This entry describes one TCR beta chain. The data are from a study of technical replicates of blood from a few donors. The data were produced by immunoSEQ multiplex PCR, yet TCRdb's version contains in-frame clones alone and is incomplete. The sample carries 60,000 to 90,000 clones, approximately 95% recorded once. J gave up 4 bases and V 0 bases, and 4 bases lay outside the gene matches. The CDR3 covers 15 residues. Per germline, CDR1 LGHNA and CDR2 YNFKEQ. The receptor was derived from a human donor in good health. The genes are TRBV4-2 and TRBJ1-1; 8 bases match TRBD1. The sequenced material came from T cells isolated from PBMCs. DNA of the CDR3: TGTGCCAGCAGCCAAGAGACAGGGGTGGCCACTGAAGCTTTCTTT. Residues: CASSQETGVATEAFF.